The clone carrying this T cell receptor (beta chain) was seen a handful of times. The genes and germline here are from mouse. The observed sequence ends 1 residue before the CDR3 terminus, with the missing tail filled in from the germline J gene. Sequenced by immunoSEQ multiplex PCR; TCRdb stores in-frame clones only, minus some. This table holds tens of thousands of clones, about three quarters found once. The sample is drawn from a study of tissue T cells after allogeneic stem cell transplantation. The V gene's germline CDR1 is MNHDT and CDR2 YYDKIL. The CDR3 is 13 amino acids. The junction had 0 bases not matched to a gene; V was cut back by 3 bases and J by 3 bases.

Material for sequencing was sorted cells pooled from one or two spleens. This clonotype originated in a pool of C57BL/6 mice in good health. The V and J genes are TRBV17 and TRBJ2-7, with TRBD1 matching over 9 bases. The CDR3 bases that were read are TGTGCTAGCAGTAGGACAGGGGGCTATGAACAGTAC. This translates into CASSRTGGYEQY. The full CDR3 protein is CASSRTGGYEQYF.